The present T cell receptor beta chain was sequenced within a study of molecular identifiers for immune sequencing clone quantification. Study-wide background: Five aliquots were made in replicates from the RNA of approximately 20,000 or 98,000 naive CD8 cells, and four were sequenced.

Findings of the study overall: Over 99% of CMV-specific effector molecules, but under 1% of naive ones, were in clones above 20 copies.

Comment on this clonotype: Its antigen remains unidentified. The missing conserved phenylalanine or tryptophan at the end of this CDR3 makes a read error likely.

V lost 8 bases and J lost 2, with 16 bases in between. The CDR3 spans 14 residues. TCRdb reprocessed the PCR reads with MiXCR, giving one entry per CDR3 protein. This sample has some 100,000 distinct CDR3 sequences; approximately 40% occur once, and the top ten carry approximately 4%. Using 10%, 30% or 50% RNA, naive CD8 libraries were derived from roughly 20,000 to 1,000,000 sorted cells. The receptor's source is a human donor in good health. Some libraries in this study had Jurkat cell RNA spiked in. Specimen: naive CD8+ T cells from blood, with Jurkat cell RNA spiked in. Documented subset: FACS-sorted CD8+CD4-CCR7+CD45RA+ naive T cells. The chain is built from TRBV12-3 or TRBV12-4 and TRBJ2-7, with D tentatively TRBD1 (5 bases). The CDR3 sequence: CASAYSRAAYEQYL. CDR3 DNA: TGTGCCAGCGCGTACTCCAGGGCAGCCTACGAGCAGTACCTC.